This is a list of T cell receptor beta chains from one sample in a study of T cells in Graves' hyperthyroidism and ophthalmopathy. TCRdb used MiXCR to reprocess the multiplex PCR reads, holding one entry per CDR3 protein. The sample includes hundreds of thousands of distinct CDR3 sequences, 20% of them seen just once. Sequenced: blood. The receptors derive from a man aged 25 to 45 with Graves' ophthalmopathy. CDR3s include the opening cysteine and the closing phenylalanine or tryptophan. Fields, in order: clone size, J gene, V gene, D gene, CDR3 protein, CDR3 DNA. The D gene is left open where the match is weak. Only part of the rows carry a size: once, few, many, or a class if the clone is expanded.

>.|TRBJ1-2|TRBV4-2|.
CASTTGTYGYTF
TGTGCCAGCACCACAGGGACCTATGGCTACACCTTC
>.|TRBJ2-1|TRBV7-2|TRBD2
CASSLGFTSGPMYNEQFF
TGCGCCAGCAGCTTAGGCTTCACTAGCGGACCGATGTACAATGAGCAGTTCTTC
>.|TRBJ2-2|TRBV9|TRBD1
CASSVSGQGGRNGELFF
TGTGCCAGCAGCGTATCCGGACAGGGGGGTCGTAACGGGGAGCTGTTTTTT
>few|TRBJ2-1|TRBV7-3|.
CASSSDHSSYNEQFF
TGTGCCAGCAGTTCCGACCACAGCTCCTACAATGAGCAGTTCTTC
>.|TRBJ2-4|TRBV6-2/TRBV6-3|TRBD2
CASSPHAGGKNIQYF
TGTGCCAGCAGCCCACATGCGGGGGGTAAAAACATTCAGTACTTC
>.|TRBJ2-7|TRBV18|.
CASSPPGAGSSYEQYF
TGTGCCAGCTCACCCCCCGGGGCAGGGAGCTCCTACGAGCAGTACTTC
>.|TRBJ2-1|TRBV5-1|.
CASSLEGALRNEQFF
TGCGCCAGCAGCCTGGAGGGAGCCTTGAGGAATGAGCAGTTCTTC
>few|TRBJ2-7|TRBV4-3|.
CASSQGGVSLSGQYF
TGCGCCAGCAGCCAAGGAGGGGTTTCGCTGAGCGGGCAGTACTTC
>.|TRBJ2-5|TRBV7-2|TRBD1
CASSPRTGTVQETQYF
TGTGCCAGCAGCCCCAGGACAGGGACCGTCCAAGAGACCCAGTACTTC
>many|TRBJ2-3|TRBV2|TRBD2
CASSEGTSGISTDTQYF
TGTGCCAGCAGTGAAGGGACTAGCGGAATTAGCACAGATACGCAGTATTTT
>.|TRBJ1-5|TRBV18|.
CASSPGLEGPQHF
TGTGCCAGCTCACCAGGACTCGAGGGACCCCAGCATTTT
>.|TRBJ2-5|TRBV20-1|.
CSAYRDGETQYF
TGCAGTGCTTACCGGGACGGAGAGACCCAGTACTTC
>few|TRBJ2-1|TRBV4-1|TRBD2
CASSQGLAGARLGSYNEQFF
TGCGCCAGCAGCCAAGGGCTAGCGGGAGCCAGACTTGGGTCCTACAATGAGCAGTTCTTC
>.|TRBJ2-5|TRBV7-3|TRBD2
CASSLGGLAGETQYF
TGTGCCAGCAGCTTAGGTGGACTAGCGGGAGAGACCCAGTACTTC
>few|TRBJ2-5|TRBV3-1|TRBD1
CASGEGTGVRETQYF
TGTGCCAGCGGAGAAGGTACAGGGGTCCGAGAGACCCAGTACTTC
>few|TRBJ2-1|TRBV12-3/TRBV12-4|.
CASIQGGTSYNEQFF
TGTGCCAGCATCCAGGGCGGTACCTCCTACAATGAGCAGTTCTTC
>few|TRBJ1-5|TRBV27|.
CASSLTGLGGQPQHF
TGTGCCAGCAGTTTAACAGGTTTGGGCGGTCAGCCCCAGCATTTT
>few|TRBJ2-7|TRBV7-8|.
CASSSVSWTAYEQYF
TGTGCCAGCAGCTCCGTCTCGTGGACGGCCTACGAGCAGTACTTC
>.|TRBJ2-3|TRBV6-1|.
CASSEGGASTDTQYF
TGTGCCAGCAGTGAAGGGGGCGCGAGCACAGATACGCAGTATTTT
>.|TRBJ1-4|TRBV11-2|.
CASSPWGGINEKLFF
TGTGCCAGCAGCCCCTGGGGGGGGATTAATGAAAAACTGTTTTTT
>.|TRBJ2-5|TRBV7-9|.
CASSLGSGAETQYF
TGTGCCAGCAGCTTAGGCTCCGGGGCGGAGACCCAGTACTTC
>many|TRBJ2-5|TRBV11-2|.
CASSLDSGVGETQYF
TGTGCCAGCAGCTTAGATTCAGGGGTTGGTGAGACCCAGTACTTC
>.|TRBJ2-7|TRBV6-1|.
CASTGSSSSCEQYF
TGTGCCAGCACCGGCTCATCCAGCTCCTGCGAGCAGTACTTC
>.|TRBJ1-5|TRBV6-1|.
CANSEAGGNQPQHF
TGTGCCAACAGTGAAGCGGGGGGCAATCAGCCCCAGCATTTT
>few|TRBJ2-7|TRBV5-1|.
CASSLRGQSYEQYF
TGCGCCAGCAGCTTACGCGGACAGTCCTACGAGCAGTACTTC
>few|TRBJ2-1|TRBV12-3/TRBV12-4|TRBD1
CASRPGTVDEQFF
TGTGCCAGCAGACCCGGGACAGTCGATGAGCAGTTCTTC
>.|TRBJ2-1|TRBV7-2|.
CASSLLEPYNEQFF
TGTGCCAGCAGCTTACTCGAGCCATACAATGAGCAGTTCTTC
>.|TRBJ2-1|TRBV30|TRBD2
CAWSKGTSGNLYNEQFF
TGTGCCTGGAGTAAAGGGACTAGCGGGAACCTCTACAATGAGCAGTTCTTC
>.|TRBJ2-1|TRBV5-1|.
CASSKWPSSYNEQFF
TGCGCCAGCAGCAAGTGGCCCAGCTCCTACAATGAGCAGTTCTTC